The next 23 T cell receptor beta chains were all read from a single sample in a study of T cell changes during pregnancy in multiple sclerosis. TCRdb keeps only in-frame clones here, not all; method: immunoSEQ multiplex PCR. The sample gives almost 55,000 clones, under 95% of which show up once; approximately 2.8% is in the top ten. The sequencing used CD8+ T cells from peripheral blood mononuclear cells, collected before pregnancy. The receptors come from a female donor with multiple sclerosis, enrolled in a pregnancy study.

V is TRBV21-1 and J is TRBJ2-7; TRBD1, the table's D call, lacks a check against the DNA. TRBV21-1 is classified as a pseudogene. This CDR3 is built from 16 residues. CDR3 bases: TGTGCCAGCAGCTTCAGGACAGGGGAATCTCCCTACGAGCAGTACTTC. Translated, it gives CASSFRTGESPYEQYF.

The CDR3 DNA is TGTGCCAGCAGAGGACGACAGGGAACTGAAGCTTTCTTT. Amino acid sequence: CASRGRQGTEAFF. J is TRBJ1-1 and V is TRBV9; 7 bases match TRBD1. Germline CDR1 SGDLS, CDR2 YYNGEE. The V segment lost 5 bases and the J segment 5 bases; nucleotides outside the gene matches: 6. The CDR3 contains 13 residues.

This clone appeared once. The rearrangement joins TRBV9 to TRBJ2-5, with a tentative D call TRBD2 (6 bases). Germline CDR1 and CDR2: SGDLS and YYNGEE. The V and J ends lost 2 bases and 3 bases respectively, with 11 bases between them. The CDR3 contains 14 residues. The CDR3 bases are TGTGCCAGCAGCGTCGGTTGGGGGGAAGAGACCCAGTACTTC. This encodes CASSVGWGEETQYF.

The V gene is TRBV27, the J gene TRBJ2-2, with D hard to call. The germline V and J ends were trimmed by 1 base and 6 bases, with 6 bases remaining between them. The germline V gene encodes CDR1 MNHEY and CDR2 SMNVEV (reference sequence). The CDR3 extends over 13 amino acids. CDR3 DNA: TGTGCCAGCAGTTTATACACCCCCGGGGAGCTGTTTTTT. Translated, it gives CASSLYTPGELFF.

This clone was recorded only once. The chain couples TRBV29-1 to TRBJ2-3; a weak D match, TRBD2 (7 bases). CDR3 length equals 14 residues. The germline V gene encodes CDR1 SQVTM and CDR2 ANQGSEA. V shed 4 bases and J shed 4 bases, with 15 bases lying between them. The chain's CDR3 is CSVGGRGGPDTQYF. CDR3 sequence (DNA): TGCAGCGTTGGAGGTAGGGGGGGCCCAGATACGCAGTATTTT.

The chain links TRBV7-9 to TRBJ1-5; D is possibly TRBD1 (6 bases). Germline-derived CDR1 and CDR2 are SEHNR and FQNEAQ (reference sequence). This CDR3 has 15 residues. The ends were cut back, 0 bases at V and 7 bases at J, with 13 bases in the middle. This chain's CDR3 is CASSLADRPAQPQHF. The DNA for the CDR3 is TGTGCCAGCAGCTTAGCCGACAGGCCGGCCCAGCCCCAGCATTTT.

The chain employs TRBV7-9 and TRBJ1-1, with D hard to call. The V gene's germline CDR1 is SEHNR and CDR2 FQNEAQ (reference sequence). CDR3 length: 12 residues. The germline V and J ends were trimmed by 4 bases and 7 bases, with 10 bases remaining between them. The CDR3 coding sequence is TGTGCCAGCAGCTACGCAGCGGGTGAAGCTTTCTTT. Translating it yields CASSYAAGEAFF.

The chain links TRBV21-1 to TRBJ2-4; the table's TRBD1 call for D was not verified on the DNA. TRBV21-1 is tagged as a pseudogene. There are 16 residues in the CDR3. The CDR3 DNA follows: TGTGCCAGCAGCAAAGGTGGGGGCCTCCTAAAAAACATTCAGTACTTC. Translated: CASSKGGGLLKNIQYF.

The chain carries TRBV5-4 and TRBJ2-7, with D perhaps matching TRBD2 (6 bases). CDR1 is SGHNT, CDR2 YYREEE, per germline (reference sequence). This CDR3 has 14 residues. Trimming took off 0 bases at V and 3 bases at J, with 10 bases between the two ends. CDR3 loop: CASSLAGGLYEQYF. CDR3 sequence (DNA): TGTGCCAGCAGCTTGGCCGGGGGTCTCTACGAGCAGTACTTC.

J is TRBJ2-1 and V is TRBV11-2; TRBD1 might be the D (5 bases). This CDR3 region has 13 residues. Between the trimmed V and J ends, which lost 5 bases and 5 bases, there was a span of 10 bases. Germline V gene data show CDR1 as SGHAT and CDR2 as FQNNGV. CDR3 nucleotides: TGTGCCAGCAGCCCCGGCAGGGACAATGAGCAGTTCTTC. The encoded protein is CASSPGRDNEQFF.

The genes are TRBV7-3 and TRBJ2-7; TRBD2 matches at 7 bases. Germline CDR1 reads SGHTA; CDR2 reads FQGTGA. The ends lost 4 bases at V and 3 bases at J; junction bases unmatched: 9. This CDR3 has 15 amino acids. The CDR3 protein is CASSSYGGGLYEQYF. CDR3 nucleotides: TGTGCCAGCAGCTCGTACGGCGGGGGACTCTACGAGCAGTACTTC.

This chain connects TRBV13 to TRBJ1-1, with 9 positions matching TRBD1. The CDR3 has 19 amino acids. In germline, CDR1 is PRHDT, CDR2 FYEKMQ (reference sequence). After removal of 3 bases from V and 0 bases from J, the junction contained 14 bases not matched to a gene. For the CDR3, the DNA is TGTGCCAGCAGCTTCGCGGGTACAGGGGGCGAACGGATGAACACTGAAGCTTTCTTT. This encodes CASSFAGTGGERMNTEAFF.

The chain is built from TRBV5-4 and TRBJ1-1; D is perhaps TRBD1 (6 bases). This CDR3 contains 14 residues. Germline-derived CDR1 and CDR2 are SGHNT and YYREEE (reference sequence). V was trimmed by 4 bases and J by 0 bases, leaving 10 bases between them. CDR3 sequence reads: CASSPQGLNTEAFF. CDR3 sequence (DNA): TGTGCCAGCAGCCCACAGGGTCTGAACACTGAAGCTTTCTTT.

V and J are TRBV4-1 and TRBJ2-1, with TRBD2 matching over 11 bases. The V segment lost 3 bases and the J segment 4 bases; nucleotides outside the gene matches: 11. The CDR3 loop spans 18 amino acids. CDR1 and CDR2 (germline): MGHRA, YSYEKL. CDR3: CASSHGPPTSGGYNEQFF. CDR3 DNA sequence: TGCGCCAGCAGCCATGGCCCACCCACTAGCGGGGGATACAATGAGCAGTTCTTC.

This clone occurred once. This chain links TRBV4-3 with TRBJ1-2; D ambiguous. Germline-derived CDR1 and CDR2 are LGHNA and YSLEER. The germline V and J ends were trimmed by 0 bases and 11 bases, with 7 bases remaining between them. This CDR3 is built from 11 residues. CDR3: CASSQDGVYTF. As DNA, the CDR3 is TGCGCCAGCAGCCAAGATGGAGTATACACCTTC.

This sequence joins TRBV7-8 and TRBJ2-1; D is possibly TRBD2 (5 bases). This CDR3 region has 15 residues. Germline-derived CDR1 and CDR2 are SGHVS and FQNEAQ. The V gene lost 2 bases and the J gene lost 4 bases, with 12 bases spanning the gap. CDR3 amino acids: CASSLQGRGYNEQFF. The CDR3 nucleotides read TGTGCCAGCAGCTTACAAGGGAGAGGGTACAATGAGCAGTTCTTC.

This chain's CDR3 is CASSLLMGNQPQHF. The CDR3, as DNA: TGTGCCAGCAGTTTACTAATGGGCAATCAGCCCCAGCATTTT. The V and J genes are TRBV27 and TRBJ1-5; D is ambiguous. CDR1 is MNHEY and CDR2 is SMNVEV in the germline V gene (reference sequence). The CDR3 has 14 residues. The V gene lost 2 bases and the J gene lost 2 bases, with 7 bases spanning the gap.

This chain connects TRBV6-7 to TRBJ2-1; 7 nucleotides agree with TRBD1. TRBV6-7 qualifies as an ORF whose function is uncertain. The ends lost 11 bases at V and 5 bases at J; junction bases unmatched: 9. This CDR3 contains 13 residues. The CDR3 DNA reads TGTGCCGGAACAGGGGAAAATCACAATGAGCAGTTCTTC. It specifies CAGTGENHNEQFF.

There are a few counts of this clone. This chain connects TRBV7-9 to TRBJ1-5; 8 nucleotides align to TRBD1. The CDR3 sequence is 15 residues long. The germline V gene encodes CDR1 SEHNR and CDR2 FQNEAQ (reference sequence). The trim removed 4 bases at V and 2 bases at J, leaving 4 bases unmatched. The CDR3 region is CASSSPTGGNQPQHF. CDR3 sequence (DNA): TGTGCCAGCAGCTCTCCGACAGGGGGCAATCAGCCCCAGCATTTT.

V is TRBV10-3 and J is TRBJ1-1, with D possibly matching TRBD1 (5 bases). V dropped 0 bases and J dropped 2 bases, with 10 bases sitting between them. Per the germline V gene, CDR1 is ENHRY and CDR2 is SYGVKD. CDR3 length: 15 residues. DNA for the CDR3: TGTGCCATCAGTGAGTCGGGGGGTTTTAACACTGAAGCTTTCTTT. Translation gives CAISESGGFNTEAFF.

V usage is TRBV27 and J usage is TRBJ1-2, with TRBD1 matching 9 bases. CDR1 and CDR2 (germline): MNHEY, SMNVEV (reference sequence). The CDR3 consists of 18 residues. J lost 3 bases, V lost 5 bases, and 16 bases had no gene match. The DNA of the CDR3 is TGTGCCAGCAGTCAACAAATACCGGGACAGGGAAATGACTATGGCTACACCTTC. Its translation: CASSQQIPGQGNDYGYTF.

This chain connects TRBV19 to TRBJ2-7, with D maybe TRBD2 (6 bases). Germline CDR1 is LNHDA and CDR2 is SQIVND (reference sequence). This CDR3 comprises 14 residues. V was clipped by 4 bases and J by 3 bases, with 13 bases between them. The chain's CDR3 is CASSKSPSDYEQYF. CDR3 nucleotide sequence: TGTGCCAGTAGTAAGAGCCCTAGCGACTACGAGCAGTACTTC.

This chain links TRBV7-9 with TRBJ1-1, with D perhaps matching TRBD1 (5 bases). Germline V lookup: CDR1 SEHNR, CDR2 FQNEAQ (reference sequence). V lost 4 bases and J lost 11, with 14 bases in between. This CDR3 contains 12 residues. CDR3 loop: CASSSAGGEAFF. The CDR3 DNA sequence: TGTGCCAGCAGCTCGGCGGGGGGAGAGGCTTTCTTT.